The 12 T cell receptor beta chains below all came from one sample that was sequenced in a study of a mutant IDH1 vaccine in newly diagnosed glioma. Some clones are missing from TCRdb's copy, which holds only in-frame ones; the method was immunoSEQ multiplex PCR. The table lists about 67,000 clones, around 83% of them singletons. No antigen is known for these receptors. Time point: week 47, end of study. A single vaccine dose contained 300 ug of mutant IDH1 20-mer peptide, and topical imiquimod was used with it. The material sequenced was PBMCs, taken from a glioma patient whose treatment included an IDH1 peptide vaccine. The receptors come from a man aged 25-45 years with glioma.

This rearrangement joins TRBV7-9 to TRBJ2-5; perhaps TRBD2 as D (6 bases). Trimming shortened V by 7 bases and J by 3 bases, and 12 bases separated the two germline ends. The CDR3 loop spans 13 amino acids. Germline V gene lookup returns CDR1 SEHNR and CDR2 FQNEAQ (reference sequence). The CDR3 loop reads CASTGGVEETQYF. The CDR3 coding sequence is TGTGCCAGCACCGGAGGGGTGGAAGAGACCCAGTACTTC.

Notes on this clone: Additional DNA sequences in this sample encode the identical CDR3. V usage is TRBV30 and J usage is TRBJ1-5; D is uncertain. This CDR3 has 13 amino acids. Looked up from germline, CDR1 is GTSNPN and CDR2 is SVGIG (reference sequence). Deletions cut 1 base from V and 1 base from J, with 5 bases between. CDR3: CAWSEDSNQPQHF. CDR3 DNA sequence: TGTGCCTGGAGTGAGGACAGCAATCAGCCCCAGCATTTT.

The chain's CDR3 is CSVEDHGTDYTGELFF. The CDR3 coding sequence is TGCAGCGTTGAAGACCATGGGACGGATTACACCGGGGAGCTGTTTTTT. The rearrangement links TRBV29-1 to TRBJ2-2, with D tentatively TRBD1 or TRBD2 (5 bases each). V dropped 0 bases and J dropped 3 bases, with 14 bases sitting between them. The CDR3 sequence is 16 residues long. Looked up from germline, CDR1 is SQVTM and CDR2 is ANQGSEA.

The chain recombines TRBV2 with TRBJ2-5; D remains unclear. Near its end, the DNA agrees better with TRBJ2-7, so the J call may be wrong. CDR1 and CDR2 (germline): SNHLY, FYNNEI. The CDR3 has 12 amino acids. As DNA, the CDR3 is TGTGCCAGCAGGGATGGAAGAGTCGAGCAGTACTTC. Protein product: CASRDGRVEQYF.

This chain joins TRBV10-2 and TRBJ1-2, with 9 nucleotides matching TRBD1. The CDR3 length is 13 residues. The J segment lost 3 bases and the V segment lost 4 bases, leaving 0 bases of the junction unmatched. Germline CDR1 and CDR2: WSHSY and SAAADI. CDR3 sequence reads: CASSGTGDYGYTF. DNA of the CDR3: TGCGCCAGCAGTGGGACAGGGGACTATGGCTACACCTTC.

The rearrangement links TRBV27 to TRBJ1-2; perhaps TRBD1 as D (5 bases). Germline CDR1 is MNHEY and CDR2 is SMNVEV (reference sequence). The CDR3 sequence is 14 residues long. V was clipped by 2 bases and J by 4 bases, with 11 bases between them. In DNA, the CDR3 is TGTGCCAGCAGTTTAAATGGGGACGGCTATGGCTACACCTTC. Protein sequence: CASSLNGDGYGYTF.

The gene calls are TRBV19 and TRBJ1-5; no clear D gene. Deletions cut 6 bases from V and 0 bases from J, with 9 bases between. The CDR3 consists of 14 residues. CDR1 is LNHDA, CDR2 SQIVND, per germline (reference sequence). The CDR3 nucleotides are TGTGCCAGTAGCGACGGATATAGCAATCAGCCCCAGCATTTT. Translated: CASSDGYSNQPQHF.

V gene TRBV5-1 combines with J gene TRBJ1-2, with TRBD1 matching 7 bases. Losses at the gene ends were 4 bases for V and 4 bases for J; bases not matched to a gene: 16. The CDR3 runs 17 residues. CDR1 SGHRS and CDR2 YFSETQ come from the germline V gene. Here the CDR3 DNA reads TGCGCCAGCAGCGTGAGACCGGGACAGAGACTTCCCTATGGCTACACCTTC. Translating it yields CASSVRPGQRLPYGYTF. The variable domain in full, completed from reference TRBV5-1 and TRBJ1-2, reads KAGVTQTPRYLIKTRGQQVTLSCSPISGHRSVSWYQQTPGQGLQFLFEYFSETQRNKGNFPGRFSGRQFSNSRSEMNVSTLELGDSALYLCASSVRPGQRLPYGYTFGSGTRLTVV.

This chain uses TRBV19 with TRBJ1-5, with D unclear. The CDR3 sequence is 13 residues long. Germline V lookup: CDR1 LNHDA, CDR2 SQIVND (reference sequence). Trimming cost V 4 bases and J 4 bases, with 8 bases left between them. CDR3 DNA: TGTGCCAGTAGTAAGCAGGAAAATCAGCCCCAGCATTTT. It yields the protein CASSKQENQPQHF. Together with reference TRBV19 and TRBJ1-5, the CDR3 gives the full variable domain: DGGITQSPKYLFRKEGQNVTLSCEQNLNHDAMYWYRQDPGQGLRLIYYSQIVNDFQKGDIAEGYSVSREKKESFPLTVTSAQKNPTAFYLCASSKQENQPQHFGDGTRLSIL.

The V call is TRBV27, the J call TRBJ1-5; the D is unclear. Trimming pared 6 bases from V and 0 bases from J, leaving 12 bases between. The germline gives CDR1 MNHEY, CDR2 SMNVEV (reference sequence). CDR3 length equals 15 residues. In DNA, the CDR3 is TGTGCCAGCAGACCATCCCCCTATAGCAATCAGCCCCAGCATTTT. Residues: CASRPSPYSNQPQHF.

CDR3 loop: CASSAGGAFTEAFF. CDR3 nucleotide sequence: TGTGCCAGCAGTGCGGGTGGAGCCTTCACTGAAGCTTTCTTT. V and J are TRBV6-1 and TRBJ1-1; D remains unclear. Trimming took 4 bases from V and 4 from J, leaving 13 bases between them. CDR1 is MNHNS and CDR2 is SASEGT in the germline V gene. The CDR3 contains 14 residues.

The chain has TRBV4-1 and TRBJ1-2; D is unclear. The CDR3 is 15 residues long. V gave up 2 bases and J gave up 2 bases, with 12 bases separating them. The germline gives CDR1 MGHRA, CDR2 YSYEKL. This CDR3 is CASSQSDQQNYGYTF. CDR3 coding DNA: TGCGCCAGCAGCCAATCCGACCAGCAAAACTATGGCTACACCTTC.